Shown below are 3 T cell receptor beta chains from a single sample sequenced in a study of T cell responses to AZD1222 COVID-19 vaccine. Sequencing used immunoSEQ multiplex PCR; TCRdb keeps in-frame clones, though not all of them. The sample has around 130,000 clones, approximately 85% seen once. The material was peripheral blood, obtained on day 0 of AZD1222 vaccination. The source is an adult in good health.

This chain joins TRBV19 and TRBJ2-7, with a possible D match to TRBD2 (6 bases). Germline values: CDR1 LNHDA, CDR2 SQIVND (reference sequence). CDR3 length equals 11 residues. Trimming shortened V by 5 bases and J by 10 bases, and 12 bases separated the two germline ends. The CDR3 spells CASSSVGLQYF. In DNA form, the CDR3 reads TGTGCCAGTAGTTCCGTGGGACTTCAGTACTTC.

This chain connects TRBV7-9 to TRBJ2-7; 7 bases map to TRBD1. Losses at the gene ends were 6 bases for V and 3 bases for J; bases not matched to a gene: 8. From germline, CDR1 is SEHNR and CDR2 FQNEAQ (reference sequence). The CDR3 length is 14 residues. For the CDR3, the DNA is TGTGCCAGCAGAGAGTTGGGACAGAGCTACGAGCAGTACTTC. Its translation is CASRELGQSYEQYF.

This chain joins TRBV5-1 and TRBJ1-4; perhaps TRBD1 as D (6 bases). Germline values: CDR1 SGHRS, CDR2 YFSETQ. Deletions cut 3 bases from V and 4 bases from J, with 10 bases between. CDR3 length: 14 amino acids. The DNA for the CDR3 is TGCGCCAGCAGCTCCGACAGGATTAATGAAAAACTGTTTTTT. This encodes CASSSDRINEKLFF.